These 12 T cell receptor beta chains were all obtained from the same sample, sequenced in a study of T cell repertoires in cytomegalovirus infection. One entry per CDR3 protein, called by TCRdb with MiXCR from the reads. Of about 450,000 distinct CDR3 sequences detected, roughly 30% appear once; the ten largest clones hold roughly an eighth. The specimen was PBMCs. The receptors originated from a human donor in good health (CMV status not recorded). Some clones in this sample may be carry-over from other donors' samples.

This chain uses TRBV5-5 with TRBJ2-3, with no clear D. V gave up 5 bases and J gave up 1 base, with 11 bases separating them. CDR3 size: 14 residues. The V gene's germline CDR1 is SGHKS and CDR2 YYEKEE (reference sequence). The CDR3 here is CASRPTPGTDTQYF. CDR3 in DNA: TGTGCCAGCAGACCGACGCCGGGCACAGATACGCAGTATTTT.

The chain employs TRBV12-3 or TRBV12-4 and TRBJ1-5; 11 bases match TRBD1. There are 16 residues in the CDR3. With V trimmed by 6 bases and J by 4 bases, 8 bases remained unmatched. CDR3 loop: CASRPPGTGGNQPQHF. DNA for the CDR3: TGTGCCAGCAGGCCCCCCGGGACAGGGGGAAATCAGCCCCAGCATTTT.

Note on this clonotype: Being one base from a much bigger clone, this may be a read error. The conserved phenylalanine or tryptophan normally closing the CDR3 is absent here, so this likely arose from a read error. The chain carries TRBV7-9 and TRBJ1-2; tentatively, D is TRBD1 (5 bases). CDR3 length: 14 residues. The germline V and J ends were trimmed by 4 bases and 2 bases, with 11 bases remaining between them. Germline V gene lookup returns CDR1 SEHNR and CDR2 FQNEAQ (reference sequence). CDR3 DNA sequence: TGTGCCAGCAGCTCGACAGATTACAACTATGGCTACACCTTA. Protein: CASSSTDYNYGYTL.

This clonotype was counted between two and nine times. This chain joins TRBV19 and TRBJ1-1, with unresolved D. The CDR3 spans 14 residues. The germline V gene has CDR1 LNHDA and CDR2 SQIVND (reference sequence). The germline V and J ends were trimmed by 3 bases and 4 bases, with 12 bases remaining between them. DNA for the CDR3: TGTGCCAGTAGTATCCCATCGCGGATCACTGAAGCTTTCTTT. It yields the protein CASSIPSRITEAFF.

On this clonotype itself: The final CDR3 position lacks the conserved phenylalanine or tryptophan, pointing to a likely read error. The CDR3 loop is CASSRRAGNEQFL. The CDR3 nucleotides read TGTGCCAGCAGTCGGAGGGCGGGAAATGAGCAGTTCTTA. The chain combines TRBV7-4 with TRBJ2-1, with D possibly TRBD2 on 6 matching bases. The CDR3 is made up of 13 amino acids. V was clipped by 6 bases and J by 7 bases, with 13 bases between them. CDR1 SGHVT and CDR2 SQSDAQ come from the germline V gene.

This chain joins TRBV7-4 and TRBJ2-1; D possibly corresponds to TRBD1 (5 bases). Trimming removed 5 bases from V and 2 bases from J, with 13 bases in between. Per germline, CDR1 SGHVT and CDR2 SQSDAQ. This CDR3 region has 15 residues. The chain's CDR3 is CASSPPGRAYNEQFF. CDR3 DNA: TGTGCCAGCAGCCCCCCGGGCAGGGCCTACAATGAGCAGTTCTTC. Using reference TRBV7-4 and TRBJ2-1 for the parts outside the CDR3, the full variable domain is GAGVSQSPRYKVAKRGRDVALRCDSISGHVTLYWYRQTLGQGSEVLTYSQSDAQRDKSGRPSGRFSAERPERSVSTLKIQRTEQGDSAVYLCASSPPGRAYNEQFFGPGTRLTVL.

The table lists this clonotype with a few counts. The chain employs TRBV2 and TRBJ1-6, with TRBD1 as a possible D gene (5 bases). Germline CDR1 is SNHLY and CDR2 is FYNNEI. CDR3 length: 13 residues. V was pared by 7 bases and J by 7 bases, with 11 bases between. The CDR3 reads CASTWGENSPLHF. The CDR3 DNA sequence: TGTGCCAGCACTTGGGGGGAAAATTCACCCCTCCACTTT.

The genes are TRBV6-6 and TRBJ1-4; D gene unclear. This CDR3 spans 15 amino acids. V lost 5 bases and J lost 3, with 13 bases in between. Germline CDR1 and CDR2: MNHNY and SVGAGI (reference sequence). The DNA for the CDR3 is TGTGCCAGCAGTGTAGATGAGGGCTCTAATGAAAAACTGTTTTTT. This encodes CASSVDEGSNEKLFF.

This clonotype was seen more than once but under ten times. The V gene is TRBV5-8, the J gene TRBJ1-1; D is unresolved. V lost 4 bases, J lost 11 bases, and 12 bases lay in between. Germline CDR1 SGHTS, CDR2 YDEGEE. The CDR3 spans 11 residues. The CDR3 coding sequence is TGTGCCAGCAGCCAGCAGTCTGGGGCTTTCTTT. Amino acid sequence: CASSQQSGAFF.

This clonotype came up many times. V and J are TRBV7-8 and TRBJ2-1; D gene uncertain. CDR1 is SGHVS, CDR2 FQNEAQ, per germline. This CDR3 is built from 13 residues. V lost 3 bases to trimming and J lost 7 bases, with 10 bases between them. CDR3 loop: CASSFRNSNEQFF. The CDR3 bases are TGTGCCAGCAGCTTCCGTAATAGTAATGAGCAGTTCTTC.

As regards this clonotype: Mismatch with germline at one junction end may stem from a read error. The J gene is TRBJ2-5, the V gene TRBV7-9; 10 positions agree with TRBD2. Germline CDR1 and CDR2: SEHNR and FQNEAQ (reference sequence). This CDR3 is 15 amino acids long. The DNA of the CDR3 is TGTGCTAGCAGCTTGAGCGGGGGGGTTAAAGAGACCCAGTACTTC. This encodes CASSLSGGVKETQYF.

This clonotype was seen only a few times. This chain links TRBV7-9 with TRBJ1-1; 7 nucleotides align to TRBD1. The CDR3 totals 15 residues. The germline V gene encodes CDR1 SEHNR and CDR2 FQNEAQ (reference sequence). With V trimmed by 2 bases and J by 5 bases, 8 bases remained unmatched. The CDR3 here is CASSLYDRVGTEAFF. CDR3 nucleotides: TGTGCCAGCAGCTTATACGACAGGGTTGGAACTGAAGCTTTCTTT.